Listed below are T cell receptor beta chains from one sample, sequenced in a study of shared clonotypes between healthy human individuals. Sequencing used immunoSEQ multiplex PCR; TCRdb keeps in-frame clones, though not all of them. The repertoire includes roughly 1,000,000 clones, 75% to 80% of them detected once, and approximately 0.5% sits in the top ten. The sample consisted of memory CD4+ T cells from PBMCs. The source is a man in his late teens or twenties in good health. Some clones in this sample may be carry-over from other donors' samples. CDR3s include the opening cysteine and the closing phenylalanine or tryptophan. D genes are given only for firm matches. Some rows have no size entry. The others give once, few or many, or a class for an expanded clone.

J gene: TRBJ2-7
clone size: -
V gene: TRBV6-8
D gene: -
CDR3 DNA: TGTGCCAGCAGTTACGGGGGCAGGGTATACGAGCAGTACTTC
CDR3 protein: CASSYGGRVYEQYF

J gene: TRBJ1-1
clone size: few
V gene: TRBV14
D gene: -
CDR3 DNA: TGTGCCAGCAGCCAGCGGCGGAACACTGAAGCTTTCTTT
CDR3 protein: CASSQRRNTEAFF

J gene: TRBJ1-2
clone size: -
V gene: TRBV19
D gene: -
CDR3 DNA: TGTGCCAGTAGTATAGCAGATCGGGGCCTCTATGGCTACACCTTC
CDR3 protein: CASSIADRGLYGYTF

J gene: TRBJ2-3
clone size: -
V gene: TRBV5-1
D gene: -
CDR3 DNA: TGCGCCAGCAGCTTACAGATTACTAGCACAGATACGCAGTATTTT
CDR3 protein: CASSLQITSTDTQYF

J gene: TRBJ1-1
clone size: few
V gene: TRBV10-2
D gene: TRBD1
CDR3 DNA: TGCGCCAGCAGACAGGGGCCGGCAGGGAACACTGAAGCTTTCTTT
CDR3 protein: CASRQGPAGNTEAFF

J gene: TRBJ2-5
clone size: -
V gene: TRBV7-2
D gene: TRBD2
CDR3 DNA: TGTGCCAGCAGTTTGAGCGGGGGGCAAGAGACCCAGTACTTC
CDR3 protein: CASSLSGGQETQYF

J gene: TRBJ1-1
clone size: -
V gene: TRBV9
D gene: -
CDR3 DNA: TGTGCCAGCAGCGTAGGGGGGACTGAAGCTTTCTTT
CDR3 protein: CASSVGGTEAFF

J gene: TRBJ2-7
clone size: -
V gene: TRBV6-5
D gene: -
CDR3 DNA: TGTGCCAGCAGTAGGGACTTAACTATCTACGAGCAGTACTTC
CDR3 protein: CASSRDLTIYEQYF

J gene: TRBJ2-5
clone size: -
V gene: TRBV11-2
D gene: TRBD2
CDR3 DNA: TGTGCCAGCAGCTTAAAGGTCGGCGGGAGAGCGCGGGAGACCCAGTACTTC
CDR3 protein: CASSLKVGGRARETQYF

J gene: TRBJ2-5
clone size: -
V gene: TRBV11-2
D gene: TRBD1
CDR3 DNA: TGTGCCAGCAGGGGTTACGAGGACAGGCAAGAGACCCAGTACTTC
CDR3 protein: CASRGYEDRQETQYF

J gene: TRBJ1-1
clone size: -
V gene: TRBV19
D gene: -
CDR3 DNA: TGTGCCAGTACCTCAGAAGGGAGGAATGAAGCTTTCTTT
CDR3 protein: CASTSEGRNEAFF

J gene: TRBJ2-5
clone size: few
V gene: TRBV5-1
D gene: TRBD2
CDR3 DNA: TGCGCCAGCAGCTTGTACGCCCAGCGGGGAGAGACCCAGTACTTC
CDR3 protein: CASSLYAQRGETQYF

J gene: TRBJ1-3
clone size: once
V gene: TRBV9
D gene: TRBD1
CDR3 DNA: TGTGCCAGCAGCGCCGGACAGGGGGCAGACACCATATATTTT
CDR3 protein: CASSAGQGADTIYF

J gene: TRBJ2-7
clone size: -
V gene: TRBV27
D gene: TRBD1
CDR3 DNA: TGTGCCATCGTACACAGGGGCTACGAGCAGTACTTC
CDR3 protein: CAIVHRGYEQYF

J gene: TRBJ2-3
clone size: -
V gene: TRBV6-4
D gene: TRBD2
CDR3 DNA: TGTGCCAGCAGTGCACAGCCTAGCGGGAGGAGAGATACGCAGTATTTT
CDR3 protein: CASSAQPSGRRDTQYF

J gene: TRBJ1-1
clone size: -
V gene: TRBV2
D gene: -
CDR3 DNA: TGTGCCAGCAGTGCGGCGTTTTTGGGCACTGAAGCTTTCTTT
CDR3 protein: CASSAAFLGTEAFF

J gene: TRBJ1-5
clone size: -
V gene: TRBV11-2
D gene: -
CDR3 DNA: TGTGCCAGCAGCTTATATTCCGGGGAACAGCCCCAGCATTTT
CDR3 protein: CASSLYSGEQPQHF

J gene: TRBJ1-1
clone size: -
V gene: TRBV7-9
D gene: -
CDR3 DNA: TGTGCCAGCAGCTTAGCGGGGGGGCAGGTCACTGAAGCTTTCTTT
CDR3 protein: CASSLAGGQVTEAFF

J gene: TRBJ2-7
clone size: -
V gene: TRBV7-8
D gene: -
CDR3 DNA: TGTGCCAGCAGCCCTAAGGGCGGCCCGGCGGGGGAGCAGTACTTC
CDR3 protein: CASSPKGGPAGEQYF

J gene: TRBJ1-1
clone size: -
V gene: TRBV28
D gene: -
CDR3 DNA: TGTGCCAGCAGTGCCGCGGGTCGGGAAGCTTTCTTT
CDR3 protein: CASSAAGREAFF

J gene: TRBJ2-2
clone size: -
V gene: TRBV5-1
D gene: -
CDR3 DNA: TGCGCCAGCAGCTGGGCCAGGAACACCGGGGAGCTGTTTTTT
CDR3 protein: CASSWARNTGELFF

J gene: TRBJ2-5
clone size: -
V gene: TRBV2
D gene: TRBD2
CDR3 DNA: TGTGCCAGCAGACGCTGGGGCGGGGGGGCCCAAGAGACCCAGTACTTC
CDR3 protein: CASRRWGGGAQETQYF

J gene: TRBJ2-3
clone size: -
V gene: TRBV5-4
D gene: -
CDR3 DNA: TGTGCCAGCAGTCCGCCTCACCAGGTTCAAGGCACAGATACGCAGTATTTT
CDR3 protein: CASSPPHQVQGTDTQYF

J gene: TRBJ2-1
clone size: -
V gene: TRBV10-3
D gene: TRBD1
CDR3 DNA: TGTGCCATCAGTGAGTCGGGACAGTCCTACAATGAGCAGTTCTTC
CDR3 protein: CAISESGQSYNEQFF

J gene: TRBJ2-5
clone size: -
V gene: TRBV5-1
D gene: -
CDR3 DNA: TGCGCCAGCAGCTCCCGACAGAAAGAGACCCAGTACTTC
CDR3 protein: CASSSRQKETQYF

J gene: TRBJ2-1
clone size: -
V gene: TRBV15
D gene: TRBD2
CDR3 DNA: TGTGCCACCAGCAGAGATCCGCTAGCGGGAGGGCGGTACAATGAGCAGTTCTTC
CDR3 protein: CATSRDPLAGGRYNEQFF

J gene: TRBJ2-3
clone size: once
V gene: TRBV2
D gene: TRBD2
CDR3 DNA: TGTGCCAGCAGAGGACTAGCGGGCCAAGATACGCAGTATTTT
CDR3 protein: CASRGLAGQDTQYF

J gene: TRBJ2-7
clone size: -
V gene: TRBV18
D gene: TRBD2
CDR3 DNA: TGTGCCAGCTCACCACGTTCTAGCGGGAGGGGGGCCGAGCAGTACTTC
CDR3 protein: CASSPRSSGRGAEQYF

J gene: TRBJ2-7
clone size: few
V gene: TRBV4-1
D gene: -
CDR3 DNA: TGCGCCAGCAGCCAAGGGGCAGGGTTGGGCGAGCAGTACTTC
CDR3 protein: CASSQGAGLGEQYF

J gene: TRBJ1-2
clone size: -
V gene: TRBV2
D gene: TRBD1
CDR3 DNA: TGTGCCAGCAGTGAAAGGGGACAGGGTCTCTATGGCTACACCTTC
CDR3 protein: CASSERGQGLYGYTF

J gene: TRBJ2-1
clone size: few
V gene: TRBV29-1
D gene: -
CDR3 DNA: TGCAGCGTTGTCGCGCTAACCTACAATGAGCAGTTCTTC
CDR3 protein: CSVVALTYNEQFF

J gene: TRBJ2-5
clone size: once
V gene: TRBV13
D gene: -
CDR3 DNA: TGTGCCAGCAGACGTTCAGGCGGGGCGCAAGAGACCCAGTACTTC
CDR3 protein: CASRRSGGAQETQYF

J gene: TRBJ2-6
clone size: -
V gene: TRBV25-1
D gene: TRBD2
CDR3 DNA: TGTGCCAGCAGAAAATGGACTAGCGGGACCCCTGGGGCCAACGTCCTGACTTTC
CDR3 protein: CASRKWTSGTPGANVLTF

J gene: TRBJ2-5
clone size: -
V gene: TRBV19
D gene: -
CDR3 DNA: TGTGCCAGTAGTATAGTGGGGCAGCAAGAGACCCAGTACTTC
CDR3 protein: CASSIVGQQETQYF

J gene: TRBJ2-5
clone size: -
V gene: TRBV5-1
D gene: -
CDR3 DNA: TGCGCCAGCAGCTTGTATGGATTCGGGGAGACCCAGTACTTC
CDR3 protein: CASSLYGFGETQYF